The clone carrying this T cell receptor (beta chain) was seen a handful of times. Antigen specificity is unknown. This specimen includes other DNA sequences encoding the same CDR3. There are 17 residues in the CDR3. J gave up 5 bases and V 5 bases, and 11 bases lay outside the gene matches. Per the germline V gene, CDR1 is WNHNN and CDR2 is SYGVQD (reference sequence). The data stem from a study of lymphopenia after photon versus proton radiotherapy. Whole-study results and caveats: Oligoclonal CD8+ Temra expansion after nadir drove photon patients' diversity drop. Proton therapy kept repertoires fairly stable, unlike photons, which gained effector/memory cells. A bigger post-nadir fall in TCR diversity correlated inversely with survival time in deceased patients. Better survival with proton therapy was suggested as possible, not demonstrated.

Sequencing used immunoSEQ multiplex PCR; TCRdb keeps in-frame clones, though not all of them. Counted here are roughly 40,000 clones, more than 70% occurring once; the ten biggest clones make up around 10%. The receptor comes from a woman aged 70-85 years with pancreatic cancer. Some clones in this sample may be carry-over from other donors' samples. Source: peripheral blood, taken from a patient treated with proton-based radiotherapy. J is TRBJ2-3 and V is TRBV10-1, with 12 nucleotides matching TRBD2. CDR3 in DNA: TGCGCCAGCAGTCCGGGACTAGCGGGTCTCCGCGGAGATACGCAGTATTTT. This gives the protein CASSPGLAGLRGDTQYF.